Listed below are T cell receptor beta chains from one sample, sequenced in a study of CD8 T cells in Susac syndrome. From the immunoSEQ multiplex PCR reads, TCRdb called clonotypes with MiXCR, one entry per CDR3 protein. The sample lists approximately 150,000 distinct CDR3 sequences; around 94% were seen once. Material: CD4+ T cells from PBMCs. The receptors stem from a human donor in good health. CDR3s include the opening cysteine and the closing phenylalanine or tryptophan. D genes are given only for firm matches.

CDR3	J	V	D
CAWSVRPVGGTEAFF	TRBJ1-1	TRBV30	NA
CASSTRQGKTVAKNIQYF	TRBJ2-4	TRBV19	NA
CSARNRDYAYEQYF	TRBJ2-7	TRBV20-1	TRBD2
CASSLNDRDDEQYF	TRBJ2-7	TRBV6-5	TRBD1
CASSHSGFSSYNEQFF	TRBJ2-1	TRBV6-1	NA
CASSRILNTGELFF	TRBJ2-2	TRBV5-4	NA
CASSKLPGGRAGGEQYF	TRBJ2-7	TRBV6-1	TRBD2
CASRLAGGGELFF	TRBJ2-2	TRBV6-1	TRBD2
CASSLVGLSGNTIYF	TRBJ1-3	TRBV7-9	NA
CAWSQEIYTF	TRBJ1-2	TRBV30	NA
CATSTPGQASSGNTIYF	TRBJ1-3	TRBV15	TRBD1
CSARVPKNEQYF	TRBJ2-7	TRBV20-1	NA
CASSPGLAGAWDIQYF	TRBJ2-4	TRBV5-1	TRBD2
CASSFAGVSQPQHF	TRBJ1-5	TRBV27	NA
CASSPGLRQENTEAFF	TRBJ1-1	TRBV18	NA
CASSQARPFYTDTQYF	TRBJ2-3	TRBV3-1	NA
CASSLGQGGTYEQYF	TRBJ2-7	TRBV5-1	NA
CATSSARQDQETQYF	TRBJ2-5	TRBV15	NA
CASREGQGQWKTEAFF	TRBJ1-1	TRBV28	TRBD1
CASSPSMGNTQYF	TRBJ2-3	TRBV5-1	NA
CASSLSTVYTGELFF	TRBJ2-2	TRBV27	NA
CAKSAPQGAQETQYF	TRBJ2-5	TRBV28	TRBD1
CASRDLWREGDTQYF	TRBJ2-3	TRBV7-9	NA
CASYPGGLGTGELFF	TRBJ2-2	TRBV5-1	NA
CASSQGGSGREQFF	TRBJ2-1	TRBV4-1	TRBD2
CASSLNAGGEETQYF	TRBJ2-5	TRBV7-3	TRBD2
CAWSPRGQGNTEAFF	TRBJ1-1	TRBV30	TRBD1
CSASGTGWSYEQYF	TRBJ2-7	TRBV20-1	TRBD1
CAWMYSSYEQYF	TRBJ2-7	TRBV30	NA
CASSPGEGGTYEQYF	TRBJ2-7	TRBV9	TRBD2
CASSFGLTGGPRTDTQYF	TRBJ2-3	TRBV5-1	TRBD2
CASISGNYGYTF	TRBJ1-2	TRBV6-6	NA
CASSLGGKGTNEKLFF	TRBJ1-4	TRBV7-3	NA
CSVAAGTYSRSTDTQYF	TRBJ2-3	TRBV29-1	NA
CASSRTGHRNYGYTF	TRBJ1-2	TRBV6-5	NA
CSAGSDVNEQFF	TRBJ2-1	TRBV20-1	NA
CASTQRRATNTEAFF	TRBJ1-1	TRBV3-1	NA
CASSLPKEVSTDTQYF	TRBJ2-3	TRBV5-4	NA
CASSEARASNIQYF	TRBJ2-4	TRBV6-1	NA